This T cell receptor beta chain was observed in a study of T cell responses to AZD1222 COVID-19 vaccine. Concerning this clone: What it binds is not known.

The junction had 4 bases not matched to a gene; V was cut back by 6 bases and J by 2 bases. The CDR3 has 13 amino acids. From germline, CDR1 is MDHEN and CDR2 SYDVKM. This table comes from immunoSEQ multiplex PCR, and its TCRdb copy is limited to in-frame clones, with some not included. The sample gives about 110,000 clones, about 92% of which show up once; under 10% is in the top ten. Points from the study as a whole: Spike-specific TCR depth and breadth grew after two AZD1222 doses. Donors, mostly white British, included more females; clonal diversity was possibly underestimated. Only five to seven individuals given AZD1222 were seropositive at baseline.

Researchers grouped second doses given at about 4 or about 12 weeks into one pool. The clonotype comes from an adult who received the AZD1222 COVID-19 vaccine. Sequenced here: peripheral blood, sampled 28 days after the second AZD1222 dose. The J gene is TRBJ2-7, the V gene TRBV28; 7 positions match TRBD2. This CDR3 is CASSSGTTYEQYF. CDR3 coding DNA: TGTGCCAGCAGCTCGGGGACTACCTACGAGCAGTACTTC.